This record concerns one T cell receptor beta chain sequence. As yet, its antigen is unknown. The data stem from a study of Ad26.COV2.S vaccination and SARS-CoV-2 variants. Study-level results: After vaccination, reports described spike-specific CD8+ and CD4+ T cell responses as showing substantial breadth. Measures of TCR breadth and depth may have fallen short of total T cell responses.

Germline-derived CDR1 and CDR2 are SQVTM and ANQGSEA. This CDR3 contains 12 residues. V shed 3 bases and J shed 10 bases, with 12 bases lying between them. The method was immunoSEQ multiplex PCR; TCRdb's version includes in-frame clones alone and lacks a portion of them. The table has 300,000 to 400,000 clones, around four fifths seen once. Treatment described: some 20 received Ad26.COV2.S at low or high dose, single or two shots; a few received placebo; per-sample allocation not given. Sampling was performed 63 days after the first vaccine or placebo injection. Cohort 1b enrolled adults aged 18-55 years in Boston.

This specimen was peripheral blood, taken in a trial of Ad26.COV2.S vaccine versus placebo. The chain links TRBV29-1 to TRBJ1-4; D possibly corresponds to TRBD1 (6 bases). This TCR derives from a person between 18 and 60 years old who received the Ad26.COV2.S COVID-19 vaccine or a placebo. The CDR3 DNA follows: TGCAGCGTTGAGCAGGGGACGGGAAAACTGTTTTTT. As protein: CSVEQGTGKLFF.